Following are 29 T cell receptor beta chains from one sample sequenced in a study of T cells in Graves' hyperthyroidism and ophthalmopathy. Amplification targeted TCR beta CDR3 regions from RNA transcripts. The study used the HTBI primer set for a first-round RT-PCR of the TCR CDR3. TCRdb reanalysed the multiplex PCR reads using MiXCR and keeps one entry per CDR3 protein. The repertoire includes about 360,000 distinct CDR3 sequences, less than 15% of them detected once, and less than 10% sits in the top ten. Sequencing input: blood. These receptors all come from a woman younger than 30 with Graves' hyperthyroidism.

In this sample, this clonotype turned up many times. The CDR3 loop reads CASRPPGTNDEQYF. Here the CDR3 DNA reads TGTGCCAGCAGACCACCAGGGACGAACGACGAGCAGTACTTC. This sequence joins TRBV7-9 and TRBJ2-7, with D perhaps assigned TRBD1 or TRBD2 (5 bases each). Trimming removed 6 bases from V and 5 bases from J, with 17 bases in between. The germline gives CDR1 SEHNR, CDR2 FQNEAQ (reference sequence). The CDR3 covers 14 residues.

This clonotype was counted only a few times. The J gene is TRBJ2-7, the V gene TRBV4-1; possibly TRBD2 for D (5 bases). With 4 bases removed from V and 2 bases from J, the gap between germline ends came to 15 bases. The CDR3 is made up of 15 amino acids. In germline, CDR1 is MGHRA, CDR2 YSYEKL. CDR3 DNA sequence: TGCGCCAGCAGCCCAGACTACTTGATTACCTACGAGCAGTACTTC. Its translation is CASSPDYLITYEQYF.

This clonotype was picked up many times. This chain uses TRBV3-1 with TRBJ1-2, with TRBD1 as a possible D gene (5 bases). The CDR3 loop spans 15 amino acids. Germline CDR1 is LGHDT and CDR2 is YNNKEL (reference sequence). The germline V and J ends were trimmed by 0 bases and 6 bases, with 14 bases remaining between them. CDR3 in DNA: TGTGCCAGCAGCCAAGATCCAGGGAGGTATAATGGCTACACCTTC. This gives the protein CASSQDPGRYNGYTF.

The sample holds many counts of this clonotype. The V and J genes are TRBV27 and TRBJ2-2; 9 bases agree with TRBD2. The CDR3 has 18 amino acids. Losses at the gene ends were 5 bases for V and 4 bases for J; bases not matched to a gene: 14. Germline CDR1 and CDR2: MNHEY and SMNVEV (reference sequence). The DNA of the CDR3 is TGTGCCAGCAGTCGACTAGCGGCAATTCCATGGGGCACCGGGGAGCTGTTTTTT. It codes for CASSRLAAIPWGTGELFF.

V and J are TRBV6-2 or TRBV6-3 and TRBJ2-3, with TRBD1 matching over 7 bases. Germline V gene sequence: CDR1 MNHEY, CDR2 SVGEGT. After removal of 2 bases from V and 5 bases from J, the junction contained 25 bases not matched to a gene. The CDR3 totals 21 residues. CDR3 loop: CASSYEVAVYLEGASEDTQYF. DNA of the CDR3: TGTGCCAGCAGTTACGAAGTCGCGGTATACCTAGAGGGGGCTTCGGAAGATACGCAGTATTTT.

This clonotype was counted ten times or more. The genes are TRBV27 and TRBJ1-1, with TRBD1 matching over 10 bases. The CDR3 has 19 amino acids. The ends lost 6 bases at V and 1 base at J; junction bases unmatched: 17. From germline, CDR1 is MNHEY and CDR2 SMNVEV (reference sequence). The CDR3 DNA reads as TGTGCCAGCAGCACGACCCCCCGGGACAGGGGCGGGTGGAACACTGAAGCTTTCTTT. It translates to CASSTTPRDRGGWNTEAFF.

V gene TRBV19 combines with J gene TRBJ1-5; 8 bases line up with TRBD1. Germline CDR1 LNHDA, CDR2 SQIVND (reference sequence). The CDR3 consists of 16 residues. Unmatched junction bases numbered 3, after V lost 0 bases and J lost 2 bases. CDR3 DNA: TGTGCCAGTAGTATAGAGACAGGGGTTGGCAATCAGCCCCAGCATTTT. It translates to CASSIETGVGNQPQHF. Looking up the rest from reference TRBV19 and TRBJ1-5 gives the full variable domain: DGGITQSPKYLFRKEGQNVTLSCEQNLNHDAMYWYRQDPGQGLRLIYYSQIVNDFQKGDIAEGYSVSREKKESFPLTVTSAQKNPTAFYLCASSIETGVGNQPQHFGDGTRLSIL.

This clonotype was recorded many times. CDR3 protein: CASSPMGREQFF. CDR3 DNA: TGTGCCAGCAGCCCTATGGGCAGAGAGCAGTTCTTC. This sequence joins TRBV11-2 and TRBJ2-1; no definite D call. Trimming shortened V by 5 bases and J by 10 bases, and 12 bases separated the two germline ends. This CDR3 is built from 12 residues. Germline V gene data show CDR1 as SGHAT and CDR2 as FQNNGV.

The V call is TRBV6-2 or TRBV6-3, the J call TRBJ2-5; 11 bases are a match to TRBD1. The V gene end was trimmed by 6 bases and the J gene end by 4 bases; junction bases not matched to a gene: 13. CDR1 and CDR2 (germline): MNHEY, SVGEGT. The CDR3 is 17 residues long. The CDR3 reads CASRRTGGGGAGETQYF. CDR3 nucleotides: TGTGCCAGCAGACGGACAGGGGGCGGGGGTGCGGGAGAGACCCAGTACTTC.

In its sample, this clonotype was seen many times. The chain carries TRBV6-2 or TRBV6-3 and TRBJ2-1; 11 nucleotides align to TRBD2. Germline-derived CDR1 and CDR2 are MNHEY and SVGEGT. The trim removed 7 bases at V and 7 bases at J, leaving 6 bases unmatched. This CDR3 has 14 amino acids. This CDR3 reads CASNQLAGANEQFF. The CDR3 bases are TGTGCCAGCAATCAACTAGCGGGAGCTAATGAGCAGTTCTTC.

J is TRBJ1-4 and V is TRBV19; possible D gene TRBD1, 6 bases. In germline, CDR1 is LNHDA, CDR2 SQIVND (reference sequence). This CDR3 contains 15 residues. V was shortened by 7 bases and J by 8 bases, with 20 bases between the two germline ends. CDR3 in amino acids: CASTEGDKPGEKLFF. In DNA, the CDR3 is TGTGCCAGTACCGAGGGGGATAAACCCGGAGAAAAACTGTTTTTT.

This clonotype was seen a few times. The chain carries TRBV14 and TRBJ2-5, with D perhaps TRBD2 (6 bases). CDR3 length: 16 residues. Germline values: CDR1 SGHDN, CDR2 FVKESK. Trimming stripped 0 bases from V and 1 base from J, with 12 bases between. CDR3 loop: CASSQERGTLQETQYF. In nucleotides, the CDR3 is TGTGCCAGCAGCCAAGAGCGGGGAACCCTCCAAGAGACCCAGTACTTC.

Note on this clonotype: This may be a read error: a much more frequent sequence differs by one nucleotide. This rearrangement joins TRBV7-9 to TRBJ2-1; 8 bases align to TRBD2. Germline V lookup: CDR1 SEHNR, CDR2 FQNEAQ (reference sequence). This CDR3 contains 15 residues. With 1 base clipped from V and 10 bases from J, the junction kept 9 bases outside the gene matches. CDR3 DNA sequence: TGTGCCAGCAGCTTAGTTAACGGGGGGGCCGGGGAGCAGTTCTTC. This sequence encodes CASSLVNGGAGEQFF.

This clonotype has a single count. The chain combines TRBV24-1 with TRBJ1-2; D is unclear. Trimming removed 7 bases at V and 4 bases at J, with 9 bases between. The CDR3 consists of 12 residues. Germline CDR1 KGHDR, CDR2 SFDVKD. CDR3 sequence reads: CATRAGGYGYTF. CDR3 nucleotides: TGTGCCACCAGGGCAGGAGGCTATGGCTACACCTTC.

This clonotype has ten or more counts. The V call is TRBV11-3, the J call TRBJ2-7; TRBD1 aligns across 7 bases. Trimming took 1 base from V and 0 from J; bases not matched to a gene: 3. Germline V gene lookup returns CDR1 SGHNT and CDR2 YENEEA. This CDR3 region has 15 residues. The CDR3 sequence is CASSLGQGYSYEQYF. CDR3 DNA: TGTGCCAGCAGCTTAGGACAGGGATACTCCTACGAGCAGTACTTC.

The genes are TRBV6-2 or TRBV6-3 and TRBJ2-2; possibly TRBD2 for D (5 bases). Germline V gene sequence: CDR1 MNHEY, CDR2 SVGEGT. Trimming shortened V by 6 bases and J by 5 bases, and 10 bases separated the two germline ends. This CDR3 is 13 amino acids long. The CDR3 DNA is TGTGCCAGCAGGACTACCGCTACCGGGGAGCTGTTTTTT. Encoded protein: CASRTTATGELFF.

This clonotype was detected many times. This rearrangement joins TRBV30 to TRBJ2-5, with D unclear. The CDR3 is made up of 13 amino acids. Deletions cut 0 bases from V and 5 bases from J, with 10 bases between. CDR1 and CDR2 from the germline V gene are GTSNPN and SVGIG (reference sequence). The DNA of the CDR3 is TGTGCCTGGAGTGTACTGGAAGGGGAGACCCAGTACTTC. This translates into CAWSVLEGETQYF. The full variable domain, with the rest looked up from reference TRBV30 and TRBJ2-5, is SQTIHQWPATLVQPVGSPLSLECTVEGTSNPNLYWYRQAAGRGLQLLFYSVGIGQISSEVPQNLSASRPQDRQFILSSKKLLLSDSGFYLCAWSVLEGETQYFGPGTRLLVL.

Many counts were recorded for this clonotype. V is TRBV20-1 and J is TRBJ1-4; TRBD1 matches at 7 bases. The germline V gene encodes CDR1 DFQATT and CDR2 SNEGSKA (reference sequence). This CDR3 contains 16 residues. The trim removed 0 bases at V and 3 bases at J, leaving 7 bases unmatched. Written as DNA, the CDR3 is TGCAGTGCTAGAGATGCGGGACAGCCGGCTAATGAAAAACTGTTTTTT. Encoded protein: CSARDAGQPANEKLFF.

This clonotype was seen only a few times. The genes are TRBV28 and TRBJ1-3, with 8 bases identical to TRBD1. The CDR3 sequence is 15 residues long. The V segment lost 7 bases and the J segment 0 bases; nucleotides outside the gene matches: 5. CDR1 is MDHEN, CDR2 SYDVKM, per germline. The CDR3 loop reads CASTEDRGSGNTIYF. The CDR3 DNA reads TGTGCCAGCACCGAAGACAGGGGCTCTGGAAACACCATATATTTT. The full variable domain, with the rest looked up from reference TRBV28 and TRBJ1-3, is DVKVTQSSRYLVKRTGEKVFLECVQDMDHENMFWYRQDPGLGLRLIYFSYDVKMKEKGDIPEGYSVSREKKERFSLILESASTNQTSMYLCASTEDRGSGNTIYFGEGSWLTVV.

This clonotype occurred many times. V usage is TRBV5-6 and J usage is TRBJ1-2, with 8 nucleotides matching TRBD1. The ends lost 2 bases at V and 4 bases at J; junction bases unmatched: 19. Germline loops: CDR1 SGHDT, CDR2 YYEEEE. The CDR3 is 19 residues long. The CDR3 bases are TGTGCCAGCAGCTTCTGGCCGGACCTGACAGGGGCTAGGTTCTATGGCTACACCTTC. Protein: CASSFWPDLTGARFYGYTF.

This clonotype has ten or more counts. J is TRBJ2-3 and V is TRBV30, with 12 bases identical to TRBD2. V shed 1 base and J 6 bases; nucleotides not matched to a gene: 5. This CDR3 has 15 residues. Germline CDR1 GTSNPN, CDR2 SVGIG (reference sequence). CDR3 sequence (DNA): TGTGCCTGGAGTGGGATGACTAGCGGGAGCGATACGCAGTATTTT. Protein: CAWSGMTSGSDTQYF.

This clonotype was counted at least ten times. This chain uses TRBV11-2 with TRBJ1-2, with 7 positions matching TRBD1. The germline V gene has CDR1 SGHAT and CDR2 FQNNGV. The J segment lost 8 bases and the V segment lost 5 bases, leaving 8 bases of the junction unmatched. The CDR3 is 13 amino acids. CDR3 DNA sequence: TGTGCCAGCAGCCCAGACAGGGCGTGGGGCTACACCTTC. Its protein product is CASSPDRAWGYTF.

This clonotype was recorded at least ten times. V and J are TRBV29-1 and TRBJ1-2; tentatively, D is TRBD1 (6 bases). The germline V and J ends were trimmed by 2 bases and 8 bases, with 15 bases remaining between them. Germline loops: CDR1 SQVTM, CDR2 ANQGSEA. This CDR3 is built from 13 residues. CDR3 sequence: CSVESTGLGGYTF. The DNA for the CDR3 is TGCAGCGTTGAATCAACAGGGTTAGGCGGCTACACCTTC.

This clonotype was detected only a few times. The V and J genes are TRBV4-3 and TRBJ2-1, with 7 bases fitting TRBD2. This CDR3 spans 16 amino acids. Germline lookup yields CDR1 LGHNA and CDR2 YSLEER. V was clipped by 5 bases and J by 10 bases; unmatched bases: 17. The CDR3 DNA reads TGCGCCAGCAGCAACGAACAAGCGGGACGGTTCCGGGAGCAGTTCTTC. Encoded protein: CASSNEQAGRFREQFF.

This clonotype has a count of ten or more. The CDR3: CASSLRPDRGHDGTEAFF. CDR3 DNA sequence: TGTGCCAGCAGTTTACGTCCGGACAGGGGGCATGATGGGACTGAAGCTTTCTTT. V is TRBV27 and J is TRBJ1-1; 11 nucleotides line up with TRBD1. Germline lookup yields CDR1 MNHEY and CDR2 SMNVEV (reference sequence). V lost 2 bases, J lost 5 bases, and 13 bases stayed unmatched. This CDR3 region has 18 residues.

J is TRBJ2-3 and V is TRBV20-1; 8 bases match TRBD1. The J segment lost 3 bases and the V segment lost 6 bases, leaving 8 bases of the junction unmatched. CDR3 length: 14 residues. Germline CDR1 reads DFQATT; CDR2 reads SNEGSKA (reference sequence). CDR3 sequence: CSATRTGRTDTQYF. The CDR3 DNA reads TGCAGTGCGACAAGGACAGGGAGAACAGATACGCAGTATTTT.

This chain links TRBV5-6 with TRBJ2-7; D not certain. The CDR3 contains 13 residues. Germline V lookup: CDR1 SGHDT, CDR2 YYEEEE. The V and J ends lost 2 bases and 7 bases respectively, with 13 bases between them. Written as DNA, the CDR3 is TGTGCCAGCAGCTTAACACGGGTTAAGGAGCAGTACTTC. Encoded protein: CASSLTRVKEQYF. The full variable domain, with the rest looked up from reference TRBV5-6 and TRBJ2-7, is DAGVTQSPTHLIKTRGQQVTLRCSPKSGHDTVSWYQQALGQGPQFIFQYYEEEERQRGNFPDRFSGHQFPNYSSELNVNALLLGDSALYLCASSLTRVKEQYFGPGTRLTVT.

This clonotype was seen at least ten times. The V and J genes are TRBV27 and TRBJ1-5, with D uncertain. The CDR3 sequence is 16 residues long. The germline V and J ends were trimmed by 6 bases and 0 bases, with 15 bases remaining between them. Germline values: CDR1 MNHEY, CDR2 SMNVEV (reference sequence). This CDR3 reads CASSPFLGYSNQPQHF. For the CDR3, the DNA is TGTGCCAGCAGCCCGTTTCTGGGCTATAGCAATCAGCCCCAGCATTTT.

This clonotype occurred many times. This chain links TRBV6-1 with TRBJ1-5; D gene ambiguous. Trimming stripped 5 bases from V and 1 base from J, with 15 bases between. Germline V gives CDR1 MNHNS, CDR2 SASEGT. This CDR3 has 16 residues. The CDR3 nucleotides read TGTGCCAGCAGTTCCCGAGGAAGGAGGAGCAATCAGCCCCAGCATTTT. It translates to CASSSRGRRSNQPQHF.